This entry concerns a single TCR beta chain. What it binds is unknown. V lost 5 bases and J lost 0, with 8 bases in between. Germline V gives CDR1 LNHNV, CDR2 YYDKDF (reference sequence). CDR3 size: 13 residues. TCRdb reprocessed the 5' RACE reads with MiXCR, giving one entry per CDR3 protein. This table has about 280,000 distinct CDR3 sequences, 20% appearing once. The sample belongs to a study of CD8 T cells in ankylosing spondylitis. Study-wide results and caveats: Made up of eight or nine highly homologous variants, a TCR beta motif appeared characteristic of ankylosing spondylitis blood. Reactive arthritis synovial fluid and blood previously showed some of these motif variants. Disease-linked clones were CD8+ and relatively rare in peripheral blood.

V and J are TRBV15 and TRBJ2-7, with D maybe TRBD2 (5 bases). Sequencing used blood, either unsorted or a sorted T cell fraction (not recorded which). This TCR was sampled from a male donor with ankylosing spondylitis or in good health (not recorded which). The CDR3 sequence: CATSPGDSYEQYV. CDR3 nucleotides: TGTGCCACCAGCCCCGGGGACTCCTACGAGCAGTACGTC.